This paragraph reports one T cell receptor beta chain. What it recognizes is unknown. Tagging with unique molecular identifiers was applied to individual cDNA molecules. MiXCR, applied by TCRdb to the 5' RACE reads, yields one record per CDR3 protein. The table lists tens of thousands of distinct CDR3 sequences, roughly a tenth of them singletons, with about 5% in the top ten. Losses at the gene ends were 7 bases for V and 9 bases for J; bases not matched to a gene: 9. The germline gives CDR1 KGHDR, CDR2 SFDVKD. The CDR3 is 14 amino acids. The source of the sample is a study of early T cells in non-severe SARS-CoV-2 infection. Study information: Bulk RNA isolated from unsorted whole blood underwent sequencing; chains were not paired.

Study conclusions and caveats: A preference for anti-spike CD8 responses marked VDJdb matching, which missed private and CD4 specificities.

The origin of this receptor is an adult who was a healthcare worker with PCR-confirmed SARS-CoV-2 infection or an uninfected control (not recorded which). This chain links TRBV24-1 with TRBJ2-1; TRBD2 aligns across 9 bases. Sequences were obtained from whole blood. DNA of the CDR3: TGTGCCACCAGAGATAGCGGGAGACGGGGTGAGCAGTTCTTC. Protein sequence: CATRDSGRRGEQFF.